This TCR beta chain is from a study of blood T cell repertoires in COVID-19. On the study more broadly: COVID-19 samples from acute and convalescent phases originated in the United States, Italy and Spain.

Profiled with immunoSEQ multiplex PCR; TCRdb holds only in-frame clones, not every one. The sample shows approximately 160,000 clones, 60% to 80% of them seen only once. The TCR originated in a man in his 70s with acute or convalescent COVID-19. The sample was peripheral blood.

The CDR3 DNA sequence: TGTGCCAGCAGCTTAAGTCCAGGGCCAAACACCGGGGAGCTGTTTTTT. Translated: CASSLSPGPNTGELFF. V is TRBV7-6 and J is TRBJ2-2, with TRBD1 as a possible D gene (5 bases). The V end was cut by 2 bases, the J end by 2 bases, with 12 bases between. This CDR3 comprises 16 residues. CDR1 SGHVS and CDR2 FNYEAQ come from the germline V gene.